This T cell receptor beta chain was observed in a study of blood T cell repertoires in COVID-19. Study in general: COVID-19 samples collected from the United States, Italy and Spain covered acute and convalescent phases. The analysed material was cDNA or gDNA that came from T cells, B-cell-depleted T cells, or PBMCs.

CDR1 and CDR2 (germline): SNHLY, FYNNEI. The trim removed 6 bases at V and 6 bases at J, leaving 17 bases unmatched. This CDR3 has 18 residues. In the original workflow: For nucleated cells, counts were estimated from reference gene primer amplification. Sequenced by immunoSEQ multiplex PCR; TCRdb stores in-frame clones only, minus some. Clone size and V and J calls were adopted from that table, with D and trimming inferred from the DNA. The data show roughly 99,000 clones, roughly 84% seen once. Sequences were obtained from peripheral blood. This clonotype was sampled from a human donor in a cohort sampled during active COVID-19. The chain joins TRBV2 to TRBJ1-4; TRBD1 aligns across 9 bases. The CDR3, as DNA: TGTGCCAGCAGACGAGGACTCGGGACAGGGATAGGGTATGAAAAACTGTTTTTT. Its protein is CASRRGLGTGIGYEKLFF.